Listed here is a single TCR beta chain. Its target is not known. Profiling relied on immunoSEQ multiplex PCR, and the TCRdb table lists in-frame clones only, not all of them. The sample has 110,000 to 150,000 clones; around nine tenths are singletons. This entry belongs to a study of T cell responses to AZD1222 COVID-19 vaccine. Study results and limitations: Elevations in Spike-specific TCR breadth and depth followed administration of two AZD1222 doses. Researchers report vaccine-associated CD4 TCRs spanning spike, with dominance at 160-218 and 743-854. The sample set comprised mostly white British donors with more females, and clonal diversity was possibly underestimated.

CDR3 length: 10 amino acids. V was trimmed by 7 bases and J by 5 bases, leaving 5 bases between them. Germline V lookup: CDR1 SQVTM, CDR2 ANQGSEA. The sample consisted of peripheral blood, taken on day 0 of AZD1222 vaccination. This chain links TRBV29-1 with TRBJ1-4; D unclear. This TCR was sampled from an adult in good health. The CDR3 here is CSASNEKLFF. The CDR3 DNA follows: TGCAGCGCCTCGAATGAAAAACTGTTTTTT. The full variable domain, its missing parts supplied by reference TRBV29-1 and TRBJ1-4, is SAVISQKPSRDICQRGTSLTIQCQVDSQVTMMFWYRQQPGQSLTLIATANQGSEATYESGFVIDKFPISRPNLTFSTLTVSNMSPEDSSIYLCSASNEKLFFGSGTQLSVL.